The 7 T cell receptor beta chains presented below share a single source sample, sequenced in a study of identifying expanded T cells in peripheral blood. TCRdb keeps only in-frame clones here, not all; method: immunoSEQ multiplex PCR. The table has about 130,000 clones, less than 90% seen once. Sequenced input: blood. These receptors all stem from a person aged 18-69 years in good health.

Written as DNA, the CDR3 is TGTGCCAGCAGCTTGGCCGGGGGCTTCTCCTACGAGCAGTACTTC. This encodes CASSLAGGFSYEQYF. The chain uses TRBV5-5 and TRBJ2-7, with D perhaps TRBD1 or TRBD2 (6 bases each). The CDR3 totals 15 residues. Germline V gives CDR1 SGHKS, CDR2 YYEKEE (reference sequence). Trimming removed 0 bases at V and 0 bases at J, with 10 bases between.

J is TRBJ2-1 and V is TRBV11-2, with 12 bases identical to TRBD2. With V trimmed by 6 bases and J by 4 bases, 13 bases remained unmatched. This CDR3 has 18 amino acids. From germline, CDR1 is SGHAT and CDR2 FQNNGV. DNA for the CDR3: TGTGCCAGCAGTGAGACGCCAGGACTAGCGGGAAGATACAATGAGCAGTTCTTC. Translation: CASSETPGLAGRYNEQFF.

The CDR3 bases are TGTGCCAGCAGCTTCCAGGAGATGGACACTGAAGCTTTCTTT. Translated: CASSFQEMDTEAFF. This sequence joins TRBV7-8 and TRBJ1-1, with D unclear. The length of the CDR3 is 14 residues. Trimming pared 3 bases from V and 3 bases from J, leaving 11 bases between. CDR1 is SGHVS and CDR2 is FQNEAQ in the germline V gene. Filled out from reference TRBV7-8 and TRBJ1-1, the complete variable domain reads GAGVSQSPRYKVAKRGQDVALRCDPISGHVSLFWYQQALGQGPEFLTYFQNEAQLDKSGLPSDRFFAERPEGSVSTLKIQRTQQEDSAVYLCASSFQEMDTEAFFGQGTRLTVV.

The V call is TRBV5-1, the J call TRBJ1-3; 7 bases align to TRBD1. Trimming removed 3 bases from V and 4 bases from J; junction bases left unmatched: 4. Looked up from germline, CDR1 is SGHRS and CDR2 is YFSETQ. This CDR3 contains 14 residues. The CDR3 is CASSSSTGGNTIYF. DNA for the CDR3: TGCGCCAGCAGCTCCTCGACAGGGGGAAACACCATATATTTT. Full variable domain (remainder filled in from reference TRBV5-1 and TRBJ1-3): KAGVTQTPRYLIKTRGQQVTLSCSPISGHRSVSWYQQTPGQGLQFLFEYFSETQRNKGNFPGRFSGRQFSNSRSEMNVSTLELGDSALYLCASSSSTGGNTIYFGEGSWLTVV.

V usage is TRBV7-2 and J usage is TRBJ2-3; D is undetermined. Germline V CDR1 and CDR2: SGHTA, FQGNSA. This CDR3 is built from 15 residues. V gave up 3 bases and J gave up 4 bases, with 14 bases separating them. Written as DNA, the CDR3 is TGTGCCAGCAGCTTTTACAGTCTCACCTCAGATACGCAGTATTTT. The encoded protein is CASSFYSLTSDTQYF.

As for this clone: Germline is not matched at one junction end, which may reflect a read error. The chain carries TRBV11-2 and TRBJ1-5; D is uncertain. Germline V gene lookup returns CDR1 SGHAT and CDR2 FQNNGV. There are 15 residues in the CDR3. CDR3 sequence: CASSLEGISNQPQHF. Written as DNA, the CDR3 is TGTGCCAGCAGCCTAGAGGGAATTAGCAATCAGCCCCAGCATTTT.

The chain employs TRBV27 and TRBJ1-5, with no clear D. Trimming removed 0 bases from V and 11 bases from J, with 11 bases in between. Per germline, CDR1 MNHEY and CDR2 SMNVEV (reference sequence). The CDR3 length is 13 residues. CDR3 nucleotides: TGTGCCAGCAGTTTATCTAGCCTCTCGGCCCAGCATTTT. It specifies CASSLSSLSAQHF.